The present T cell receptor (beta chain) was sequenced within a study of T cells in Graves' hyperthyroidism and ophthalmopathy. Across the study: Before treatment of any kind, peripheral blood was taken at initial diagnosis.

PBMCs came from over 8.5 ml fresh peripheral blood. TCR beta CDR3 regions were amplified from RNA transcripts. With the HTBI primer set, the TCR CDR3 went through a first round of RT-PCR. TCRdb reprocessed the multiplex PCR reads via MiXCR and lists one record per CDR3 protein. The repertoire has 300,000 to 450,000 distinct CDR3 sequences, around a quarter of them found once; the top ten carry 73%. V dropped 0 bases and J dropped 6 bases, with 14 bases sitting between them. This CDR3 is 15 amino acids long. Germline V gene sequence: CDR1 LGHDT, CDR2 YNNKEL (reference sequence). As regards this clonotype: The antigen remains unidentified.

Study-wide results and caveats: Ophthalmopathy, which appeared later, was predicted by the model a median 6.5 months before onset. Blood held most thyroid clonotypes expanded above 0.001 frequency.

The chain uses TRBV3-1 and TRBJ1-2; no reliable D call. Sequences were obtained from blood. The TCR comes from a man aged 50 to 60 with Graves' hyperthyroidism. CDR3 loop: CASSQDITGFHGYTF. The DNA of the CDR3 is TGTGCCAGCAGCCAAGATATAACGGGATTCCATGGCTACACCTTC. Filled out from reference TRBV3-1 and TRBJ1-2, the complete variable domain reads DTAVSQTPKYLVTQMGNDKSIKCEQNLGHDTMYWYKQDSKKFLKIMFSYNNKELIINETVPNRFSPKSPDKAHLNLHINSLELGDSAVYFCASSQDITGFHGYTFGSGTRLTVV.